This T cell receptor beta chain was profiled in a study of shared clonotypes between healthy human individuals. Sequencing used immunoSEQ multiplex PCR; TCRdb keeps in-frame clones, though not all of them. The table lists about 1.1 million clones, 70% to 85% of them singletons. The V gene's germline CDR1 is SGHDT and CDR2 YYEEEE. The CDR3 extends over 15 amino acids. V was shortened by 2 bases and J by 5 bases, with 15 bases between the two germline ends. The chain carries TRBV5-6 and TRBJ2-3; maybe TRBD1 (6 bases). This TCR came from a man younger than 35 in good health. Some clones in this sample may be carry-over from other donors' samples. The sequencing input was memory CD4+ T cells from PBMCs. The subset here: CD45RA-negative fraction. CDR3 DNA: TGTGCCAGCAGCTTTGATAGGACAGAAGTAGATACGCAGTATTTT. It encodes CASSFDRTEVDTQYF.